The present TCR beta chain was sequenced within a study of OX40 agonist ivuxolimab in advanced cancers. General study points: The study found that CD8+ T cells averaged more expanded clones than CD4+.

Measured with immunoSEQ multiplex PCR; TCRdb has only the in-frame clones, and not every one. The sample contains roughly 40,000 clones, 70% to 85% of which appear only once. V lost 2 bases and J 3 bases, leaving 8 bases between the germline ends. The CDR3 runs 13 residues. Germline assignment: CDR1 MNHEY and CDR2 SVGAGI. As for this clone: Its antigen is unknown.

The V and J genes are TRBV6-5 and TRBJ2-7; maybe TRBD2 (5 bases). The specimen comprised CD4+ or CD8+ T cells sorted from blood, sampled in a trial of the OX40 agonist ivuxolimab. This receptor was taken from an adult with an advanced solid tumor such as melanoma, head and neck, liver or kidney cancer. In DNA, the CDR3 is TGTGCCAGCAGTTACAGTCGGGGCTACGAGCAGTACTTC. Its translation: CASSYSRGYEQYF.